These 19 T cell receptor beta chains originate from one sample sequenced in a study of blood T cell repertoires in COVID-19. Sequenced by immunoSEQ multiplex PCR; TCRdb stores in-frame clones only, minus some. The sample lists about 81,000 clones, approximately 80% seen once, with around 13% in the top ten. The sample was peripheral blood. The receptor set was obtained from a human donor in a cohort sampled during active COVID-19.

The chain uses TRBV6-5 and TRBJ2-7, with 7 bases fitting TRBD1. This CDR3 spans 13 amino acids. The trim removed 10 bases at V and 2 bases at J, leaving 8 bases unmatched. Germline V CDR1 and CDR2: MNHEY, SVGAGI. CDR3 amino acids: CANSGTEAYEQYF. The CDR3 DNA follows: TGTGCCAATTCCGGGACAGAAGCCTACGAGCAGTACTTC.

This clone appeared once. The J gene is TRBJ2-1, the V gene TRBV15; D unresolved. The ends were cut back, 0 bases at V and 8 bases at J, with 11 bases in the middle. Germline V gene data show CDR1 as LNHNV and CDR2 as YYDKDF (reference sequence). The CDR3 has 14 amino acids. DNA of the CDR3: TGTGCCACCAGCAGAGAGGTCGGGTTCGATGAGCAGTTCTTC. This codes for CATSREVGFDEQFF.

The V and J genes are TRBV19 and TRBJ2-5; D might be TRBD2 (5 bases). In germline, CDR1 is LNHDA, CDR2 SQIVND (reference sequence). The CDR3 is made up of 15 amino acids. V lost 1 base and J 5 bases, leaving 14 bases between the germline ends. The CDR3 nucleotides are TGTGCCAGTAGTATAGGGTCTGGACTCTCGGAGACCCAGTACTTC. It yields the protein CASSIGSGLSETQYF.

This clone was observed a handful of times. The rearrangement uses TRBV10-3 and TRBJ1-5; D remains unclear. Germline V lookup: CDR1 ENHRY, CDR2 SYGVKD. The CDR3 covers 13 residues. The germline V and J ends were trimmed by 2 bases and 4 bases, with 6 bases remaining between them. The CDR3 loop reads CAISEAVNQPQHF. CDR3 bases: TGTGCCATCAGTGAGGCGGTAAATCAGCCCCAGCATTTT.

The chain couples TRBV7-9 to TRBJ2-2; 12 bases agree with TRBD2. The CDR3 contains 19 residues. Germline V lookup: CDR1 SEHNR, CDR2 FQNEAQ (reference sequence). The V and J ends lost 5 bases and 2 bases, in that order; junction bases with no gene match: 12. CDR3 nucleotide sequence: TGTGCCAGCAGCCGCCTGACTAGCGGGGGACTGAAAAACACCGGGGAGCTGTTTTTT. This translates into CASSRLTSGGLKNTGELFF.

This clone was seen a few times. This chain connects TRBV20-1 to TRBJ1-2; D may be TRBD1 (6 bases). The CDR3 totals 11 residues. The V end was cut by 3 bases, the J end by 8 bases, with 10 bases between. Germline V lookup: CDR1 DFQATT, CDR2 SNEGSKA (reference sequence). The CDR3 is CSARDSQGYTF. In DNA form, the CDR3 reads TGCAGTGCTAGGGACAGTCAGGGCTACACCTTC.

The chain recombines TRBV29-1 with TRBJ1-5; unclear D gene. Trimming removed 4 bases at V and 0 bases at J, with 7 bases between. Germline values: CDR1 SQVTM, CDR2 ANQGSEA. The CDR3 sequence is 13 residues long. CDR3 sequence reads: CSVGVNSNQPQHF. The CDR3 bases are TGCAGCGTTGGAGTGAATAGCAATCAGCCCCAGCATTTT.

V is TRBV2 and J is TRBJ2-1; TRBD2 aligns across 13 bases. Trimming at V came to 6 bases and at J to 10 bases, leaving 9 bases not matched to a gene. Germline V gene sequence: CDR1 SNHLY, CDR2 FYNNEI. The CDR3 has 15 residues. The chain's CDR3 is CASRRTSGGTDEQFF. CDR3 DNA sequence: TGTGCCAGCAGAAGGACTAGCGGGGGAACGGACGAGCAGTTCTTC.

The chain links TRBV12-3 or TRBV12-4 to TRBJ2-7, with 8 bases aligning to TRBD1. The V and J ends lost 6 bases and 3 bases, in that order; junction bases with no gene match: 4. CDR3 length equals 13 residues. DNA of the CDR3: TGTGCCAGCAGGTTGGACAGGGACTACGAGCAGTACTTC. It specifies CASRLDRDYEQYF.

The chain uses TRBV18 and TRBJ2-7, with D possibly TRBD2 on 6 matching bases. The V end was cut by 2 bases, the J end by 7 bases, with 15 bases between. The CDR3 contains 14 residues. Looked up from germline, CDR1 is KGHSH and CDR2 is LQKENI. In nucleotides, the CDR3 is TGTGCCAGCTCACCATTGATTGGGGCGGGAGAGCAGTACTTC. Its protein is CASSPLIGAGEQYF.

The chain carries TRBV27 and TRBJ2-1; TRBD1 aligns across 7 bases. Losses at the gene ends were 6 bases for V and 5 bases for J; bases not matched to a gene: 7. Looked up from germline, CDR1 is MNHEY and CDR2 is SMNVEV (reference sequence). The CDR3 is 14 amino acids. The CDR3 coding sequence is TGTGCCAGCAGCCCCGGGACAGCTAACAATGAGCAGTTCTTC. Translating it yields CASSPGTANNEQFF.

The gene calls are TRBV6-5 and TRBJ1-4, with a weak D call TRBD1 (6 bases). Germline CDR1 MNHEY, CDR2 SVGAGI. The germline V and J ends were trimmed by 0 bases and 7 bases, with 9 bases remaining between them. The CDR3 extends over 14 amino acids. CDR3 DNA sequence: TGTGCCAGCAGTTACTCTCAGGGGCGTGAAAAACTGTTTTTT. Protein: CASSYSQGREKLFF.

The rearrangement joins TRBV6-5 to TRBJ1-4; D is undetermined. V was cut by 8 bases and J by 7 bases, with 14 bases left in between. The CDR3 is made up of 13 amino acids. Germline V gene data show CDR1 as MNHEY and CDR2 as SVGAGI. The CDR3 spells CASSRTRGEKLFF. CDR3 nucleotides: TGTGCCAGCTCACGGACGCGGGGTGAAAAACTGTTTTTT.

The gene calls are TRBV7-9 and TRBJ2-7, with D maybe TRBD1 (7 bases). The CDR3 runs 15 residues. The V gene lost 5 bases and the J gene lost 1 base, with 15 bases spanning the gap. CDR1 is SEHNR and CDR2 is FQNEAQ in the germline V gene (reference sequence). CDR3 region: CASSEPGGLSYEQYF. CDR3 coding DNA: TGTGCCAGCAGCGAACCAGGGGGGCTGTCCTACGAGCAGTACTTC.

The rearrangement links TRBV7-9 to TRBJ1-5; 9 nucleotides agree with TRBD1. The CDR3 has 16 amino acids. Germline V lookup: CDR1 SEHNR, CDR2 FQNEAQ (reference sequence). The trim removed 5 bases at V and 3 bases at J, leaving 8 bases unmatched. The CDR3 DNA follows: TGTGCCAGCAGCCTCCGGACAGGGGCTGACAATCAGCCCCAGCATTTT. Protein sequence: CASSLRTGADNQPQHF.

The CDR3 DNA reads as TGTGCCTGGAGAGACAGGGGAGGCACTGAAGCTTTCTTT. Translating it yields CAWRDRGGTEAFF. V and J are TRBV30 and TRBJ1-1, with TRBD1 identical over 8 bases. This CDR3 spans 13 amino acids. The junction had 4 bases not matched to a gene; V was cut back by 3 bases and J by 4 bases. Germline loops: CDR1 GTSNPN, CDR2 SVGIG (reference sequence).

V usage is TRBV14 and J usage is TRBJ1-2; a possible D gene is TRBD1 (5 bases). Germline assignment: CDR1 SGHDN and CDR2 FVKESK. The CDR3 consists of 16 residues. Between the trimmed V and J ends, which lost 0 bases and 5 bases, there was a span of 16 bases. The CDR3 loop reads CASSQDLSRGAYGYTF. CDR3 coding DNA: TGTGCCAGCAGCCAAGATTTGTCAAGGGGCGCGTATGGCTACACCTTC.

This clone occurred a few times. The rearrangement joins TRBV25-1 to TRBJ1-5; D gene unclear. Germline lookup yields CDR1 MGHDK and CDR2 SYGVNS. V was shortened by 3 bases and J by 4 bases, with 22 bases between the two germline ends. This CDR3 comprises 18 residues. DNA for the CDR3: TGTGCCAGCAGTGAGGTTGTGGGCAGTCACGTACGTAATCAGCCCCAGCATTTT. It encodes CASSEVVGSHVRNQPQHF.

This chain connects TRBV27 to TRBJ1-1, with TRBD1 identical over 7 bases. This CDR3 region has 14 residues. Germline V CDR1 and CDR2: MNHEY, SMNVEV (reference sequence). V gave up 8 bases and J gave up 0 bases; unmatched junction bases: 6. CDR3 amino acids: CASSPDRLNTEAFF. The CDR3 DNA sequence: TGTGCCAGCTCACCGGACAGGCTGAACACTGAAGCTTTCTTT.